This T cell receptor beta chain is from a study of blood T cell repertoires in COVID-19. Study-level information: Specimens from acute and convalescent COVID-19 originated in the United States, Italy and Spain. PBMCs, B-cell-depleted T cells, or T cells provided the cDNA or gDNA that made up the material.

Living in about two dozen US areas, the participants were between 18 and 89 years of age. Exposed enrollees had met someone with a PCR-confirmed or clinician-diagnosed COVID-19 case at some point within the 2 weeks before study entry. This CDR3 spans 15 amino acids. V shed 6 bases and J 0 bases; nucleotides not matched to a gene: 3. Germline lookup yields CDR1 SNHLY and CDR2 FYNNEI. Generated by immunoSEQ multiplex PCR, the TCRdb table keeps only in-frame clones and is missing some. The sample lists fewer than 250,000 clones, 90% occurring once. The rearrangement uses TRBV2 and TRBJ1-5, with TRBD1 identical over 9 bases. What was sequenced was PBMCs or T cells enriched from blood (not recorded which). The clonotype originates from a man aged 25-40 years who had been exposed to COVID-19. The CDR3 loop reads CASSLDRGSNQPQHF. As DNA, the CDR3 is TGTGCCAGCAGCCTGGACAGGGGTAGCAATCAGCCCCAGCATTTT.